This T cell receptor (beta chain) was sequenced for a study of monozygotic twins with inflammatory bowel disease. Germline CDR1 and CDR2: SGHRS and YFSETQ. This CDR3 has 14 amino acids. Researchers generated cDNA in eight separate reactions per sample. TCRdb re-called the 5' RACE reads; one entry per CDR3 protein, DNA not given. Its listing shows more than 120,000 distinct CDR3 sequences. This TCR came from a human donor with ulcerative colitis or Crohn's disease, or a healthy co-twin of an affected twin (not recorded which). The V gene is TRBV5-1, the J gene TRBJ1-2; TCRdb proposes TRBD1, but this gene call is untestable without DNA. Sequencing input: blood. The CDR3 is CASSPLAGNYGYTF.